The entry that follows covers one TCR beta chain sequence. Its antigen is still unknown. The PCR employed 60 Vbeta primers together with 13 Jbeta primers. Clones were sequenced by immunoSEQ multiplex PCR, and TCRdb holds only the in-frame ones, with some missing. Of tens of thousands of clones in the sample, about 70% were seen once. These data are taken from a study of cytomegalovirus exposure and HLA in healthy donors. Unmatched junction bases numbered 1, after V lost 0 bases and J lost 1 base. CDR1 and CDR2 (germline): KGHSH, LQKENI. The CDR3 consists of 15 residues. The study's findings and limits: Because they were indistinguishable, some V segments, including TRBV6-2 and TRBV6-3, were excluded. When a later analysis compared HLA-associated TCR beta chains with equally common others, the HLA-associated chains turned out to be more clonally expanded and to have lower generation probabilities.

This chain uses TRBV18 with TRBJ1-1, with 8 bases identical to TRBD1. This sequence was found in a woman aged 45 to 65 in good health and CMV-seropositive. The sample comprised PBMCs. The CDR3 nucleotides are TGTGCCAGCTCACCACCGGGACAGGCGAACACTGAAGCTTTCTTT. As protein: CASSPPGQANTEAFF.